This TCR beta chain was identified during a study of blood T cells in healthy people across ages. Looking at the study overall: Per two T cells, template switching captured roughly one barcoded beta molecule.

In regard to this clonotype: Its matching antigen is unknown.

The second PCR ran roughly 7 to 11 cycles with a sample-barcoded 5' primer and J-beta primers. Per sample, CDR3-containing paired-end reads numbered at least 2.5 million. TCRdb itself ran the 5' RACE reads through MiXCR, one entry per CDR3 protein. The sample lists about 640,000 distinct CDR3 sequences; roughly 58% were seen once. V lost 2 bases and J lost 5; bases outside the gene matches: 5. Germline CDR1 is MNHEY and CDR2 is SVGAGI. The CDR3 loop spans 14 amino acids. Findings and caveats of the study: Age showed a roughly linear inverse relationship with TCR beta diversity per million T cells.

Total RNA, at least 5.5 micrograms per sample, came from PBMCs. V is TRBV6-5 and J is TRBJ2-7; 8 positions match TRBD2. The sequence derives from a man in his sixties in good health. Sequencing was carried out using blood. The CDR3 here is CASSYRGGGDEQYF. CDR3 bases: TGTGCCAGCAGTTACCGGGGGGGAGGCGACGAGCAGTACTTC.